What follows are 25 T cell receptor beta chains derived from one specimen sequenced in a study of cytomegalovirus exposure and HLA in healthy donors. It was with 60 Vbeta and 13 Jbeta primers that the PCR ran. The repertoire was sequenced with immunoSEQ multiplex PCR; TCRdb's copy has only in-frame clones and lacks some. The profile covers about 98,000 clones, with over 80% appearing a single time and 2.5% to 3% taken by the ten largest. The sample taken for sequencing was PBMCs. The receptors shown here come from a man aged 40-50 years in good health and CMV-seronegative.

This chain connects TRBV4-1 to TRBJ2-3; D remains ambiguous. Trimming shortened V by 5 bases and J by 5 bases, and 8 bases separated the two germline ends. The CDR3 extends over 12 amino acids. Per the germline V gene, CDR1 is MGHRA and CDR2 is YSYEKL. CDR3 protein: CASSSLVDTQYF. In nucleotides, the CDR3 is TGCGCCAGCAGCAGCCTTGTAGATACGCAGTATTTT.

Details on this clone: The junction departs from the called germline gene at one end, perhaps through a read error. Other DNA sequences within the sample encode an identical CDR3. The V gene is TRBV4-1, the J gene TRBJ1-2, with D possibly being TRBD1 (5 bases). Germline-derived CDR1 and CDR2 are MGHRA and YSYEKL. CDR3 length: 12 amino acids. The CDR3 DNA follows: TGCGCTAGCAGCCAAGGGACTCTTGGCTACACCTTC. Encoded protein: CASSQGTLGYTF.

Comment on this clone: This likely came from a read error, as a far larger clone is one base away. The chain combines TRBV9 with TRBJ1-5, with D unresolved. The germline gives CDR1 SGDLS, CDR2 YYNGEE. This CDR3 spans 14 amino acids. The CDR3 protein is CSSSKGVSNQPQHF. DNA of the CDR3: TGTTCCAGCAGTAAGGGAGTGAGCAATCAGCCCCAGCATTTT.

The CDR3 protein is CASLKTGRTEAFF. In DNA, the CDR3 is TGTGCCAGCTTAAAGACAGGGAGGACTGAAGCTTTCTTT. The chain joins TRBV27 to TRBJ1-1; 7 positions agree with TRBD1. J was trimmed by 5 bases and V by 8 bases; bases with no gene match: 8. From germline, CDR1 is MNHEY and CDR2 SMNVEV (reference sequence). The CDR3 length is 13 residues.

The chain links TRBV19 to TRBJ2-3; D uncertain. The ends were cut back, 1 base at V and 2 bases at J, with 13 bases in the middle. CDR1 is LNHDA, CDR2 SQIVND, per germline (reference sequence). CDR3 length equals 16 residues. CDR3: CASSIGANPATDTQYF. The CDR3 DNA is TGTGCCAGTAGTATAGGGGCGAATCCGGCCACAGATACGCAGTATTTT.

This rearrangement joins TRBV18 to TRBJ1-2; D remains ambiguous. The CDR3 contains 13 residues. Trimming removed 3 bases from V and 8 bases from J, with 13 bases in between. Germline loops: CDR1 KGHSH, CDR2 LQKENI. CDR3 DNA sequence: TGTGCCAGCTCACCGGAGAAGGCAGTGGGCTACACCTTC. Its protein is CASSPEKAVGYTF.

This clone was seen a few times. DNA for the CDR3: TGTGCCAGCAGCCTACAGGGGGCTACGTATGGCTACACCTTC. Protein sequence: CASSLQGATYGYTF. This chain connects TRBV7-8 to TRBJ1-2, with 9 bases that match TRBD1. CDR1 and CDR2 from the germline V gene are SGHVS and FQNEAQ. The CDR3 is 14 residues long. V lost 5 bases, J lost 5 bases, and 6 bases stayed unmatched.

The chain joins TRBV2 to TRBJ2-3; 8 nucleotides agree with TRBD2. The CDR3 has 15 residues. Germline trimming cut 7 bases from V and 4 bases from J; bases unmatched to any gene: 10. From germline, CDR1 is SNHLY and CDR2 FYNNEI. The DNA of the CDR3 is TGTGCCAGCATTCTGACTAGCGCTGCTCCAGATACGCAGTATTTT. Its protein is CASILTSAAPDTQYF.

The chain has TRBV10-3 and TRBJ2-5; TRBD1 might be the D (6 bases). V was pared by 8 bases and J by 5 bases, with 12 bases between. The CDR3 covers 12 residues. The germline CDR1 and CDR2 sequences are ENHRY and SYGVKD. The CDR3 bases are TGTGCCATCTCAGGGGAAGGTGAGACCCAGTACTTC. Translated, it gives CAISGEGETQYF.

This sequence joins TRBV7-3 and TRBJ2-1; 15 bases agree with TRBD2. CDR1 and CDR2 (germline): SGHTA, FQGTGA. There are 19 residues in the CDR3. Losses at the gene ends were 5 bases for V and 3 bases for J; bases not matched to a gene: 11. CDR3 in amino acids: CASSRGLAGGIPLYNEQFF. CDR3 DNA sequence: TGTGCCAGCAGCCGGGGACTAGCGGGGGGTATTCCCCTCTACAATGAGCAGTTCTTC.

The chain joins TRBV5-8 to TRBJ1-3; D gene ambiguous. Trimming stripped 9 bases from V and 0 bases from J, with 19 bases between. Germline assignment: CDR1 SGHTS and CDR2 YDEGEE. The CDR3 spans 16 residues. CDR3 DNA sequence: TGTGCCAACAATCCCACAGCAATTTCCTCTGGAAACACCATATATTTT. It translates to CANNPTAISSGNTIYF. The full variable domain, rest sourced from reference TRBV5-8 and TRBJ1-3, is EAGVTQSPTHLIKTRGQQATLRCSPISGHTSVYWYQQALGLGLQFLLWYDEGEERNRGNFPPRFSGRQFPNYSSELNVNALELEDSALYLCANNPTAISSGNTIYFGEGSWLTVV.

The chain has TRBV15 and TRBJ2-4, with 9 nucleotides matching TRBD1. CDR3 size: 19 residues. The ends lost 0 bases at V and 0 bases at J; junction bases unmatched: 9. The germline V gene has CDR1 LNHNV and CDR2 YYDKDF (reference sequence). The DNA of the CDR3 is TGTGCCACCAGCAGAGACCGGACAGGGGTCGGCATAGCCAAAAACATTCAGTACTTC. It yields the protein CATSRDRTGVGIAKNIQYF.

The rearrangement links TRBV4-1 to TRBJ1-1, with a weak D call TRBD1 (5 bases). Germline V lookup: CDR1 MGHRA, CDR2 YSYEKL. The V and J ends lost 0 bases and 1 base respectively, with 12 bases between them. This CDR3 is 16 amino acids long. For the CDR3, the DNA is TGCGCCAGCAGCCAAGAGTTTTGGGGGGGGAACACTGAAGCTTTCTTT. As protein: CASSQEFWGGNTEAFF.

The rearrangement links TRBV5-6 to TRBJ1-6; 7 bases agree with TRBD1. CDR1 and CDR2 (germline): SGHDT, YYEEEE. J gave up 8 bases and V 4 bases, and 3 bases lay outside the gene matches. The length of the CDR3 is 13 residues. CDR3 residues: CASSTTGDSPLHF. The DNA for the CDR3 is TGTGCCAGCAGCACAACAGGGGATTCACCCCTCCACTTT.

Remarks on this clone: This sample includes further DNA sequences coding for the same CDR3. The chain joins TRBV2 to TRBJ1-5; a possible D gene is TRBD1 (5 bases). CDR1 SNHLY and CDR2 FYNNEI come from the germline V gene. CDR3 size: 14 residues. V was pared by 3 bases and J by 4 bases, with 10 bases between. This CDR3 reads CASSDRVGNQPQHF. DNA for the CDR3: TGTGCCAGCAGTGACAGGGTAGGGAATCAGCCCCAGCATTTT.

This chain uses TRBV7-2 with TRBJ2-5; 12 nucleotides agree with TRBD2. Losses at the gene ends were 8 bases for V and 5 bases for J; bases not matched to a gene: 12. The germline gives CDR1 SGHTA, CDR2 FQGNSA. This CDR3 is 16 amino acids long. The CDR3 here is CASGNGLAGSVETQYF. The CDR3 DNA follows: TGTGCCAGCGGAAATGGACTAGCGGGGTCGGTGGAGACCCAGTACTTC. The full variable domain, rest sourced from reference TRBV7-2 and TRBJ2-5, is GAGVSQSPSNKVTEKGKDVELRCDPISGHTALYWYRQSLGQGLEFLIYFQGNSAPDKSGLPSDRFSAERTGGSVSTLTIQRTQQEDSAVYLCASGNGLAGSVETQYFGPGTRLLVL.

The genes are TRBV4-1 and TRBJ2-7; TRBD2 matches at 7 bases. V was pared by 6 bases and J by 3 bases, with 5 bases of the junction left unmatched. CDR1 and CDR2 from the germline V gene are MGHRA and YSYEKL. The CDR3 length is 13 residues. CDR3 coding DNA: TGCGCCAGCAGTCTTGGGACTAACTACGAGCAGTACTTC. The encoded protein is CASSLGTNYEQYF.

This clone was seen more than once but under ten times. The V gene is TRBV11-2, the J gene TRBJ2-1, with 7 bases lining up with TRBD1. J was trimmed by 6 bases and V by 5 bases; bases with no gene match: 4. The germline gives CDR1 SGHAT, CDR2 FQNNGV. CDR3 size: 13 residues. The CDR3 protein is CASSPGTVNEQFF. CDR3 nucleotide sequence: TGTGCCAGCAGCCCGGGGACAGTCAATGAGCAGTTCTTC.

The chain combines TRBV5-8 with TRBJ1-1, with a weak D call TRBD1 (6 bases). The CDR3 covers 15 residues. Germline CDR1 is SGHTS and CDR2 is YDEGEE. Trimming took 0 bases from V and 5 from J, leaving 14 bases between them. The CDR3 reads CASSLAAGGGTEAFF. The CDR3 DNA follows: TGTGCCAGCAGCTTGGCCGCGGGGGGCGGAACTGAAGCTTTCTTT.

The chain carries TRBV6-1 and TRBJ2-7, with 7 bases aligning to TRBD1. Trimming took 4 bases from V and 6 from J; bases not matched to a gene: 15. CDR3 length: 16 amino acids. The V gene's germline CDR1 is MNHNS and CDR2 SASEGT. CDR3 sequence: CASSGSGTVMKGEQYF. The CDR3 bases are TGTGCCAGCAGTGGATCTGGGACAGTCATGAAAGGCGAGCAGTACTTC.

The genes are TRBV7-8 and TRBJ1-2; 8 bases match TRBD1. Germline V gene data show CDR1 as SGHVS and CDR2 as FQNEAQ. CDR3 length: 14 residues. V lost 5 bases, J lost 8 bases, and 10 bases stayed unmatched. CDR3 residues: CASSPQGAIMGYTF. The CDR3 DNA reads TGTGCCAGCAGCCCCCAGGGGGCGATAATGGGCTACACCTTC.

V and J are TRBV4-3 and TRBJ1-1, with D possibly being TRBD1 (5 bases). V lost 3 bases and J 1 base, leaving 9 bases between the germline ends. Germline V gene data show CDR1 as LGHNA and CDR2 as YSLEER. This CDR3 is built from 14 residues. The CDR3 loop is CASSHVGGNTEAFF. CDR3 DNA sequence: TGCGCCAGCAGCCACGTCGGGGGGAACACTGAAGCTTTCTTT.

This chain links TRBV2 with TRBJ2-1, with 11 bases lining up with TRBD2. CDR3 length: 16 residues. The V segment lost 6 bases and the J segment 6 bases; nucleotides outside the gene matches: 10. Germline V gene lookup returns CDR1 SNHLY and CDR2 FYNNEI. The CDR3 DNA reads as TGTGCCAGCAGCCCGACGACTAGCGGGGTTGTCAATGAGCAGTTCTTC. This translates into CASSPTTSGVVNEQFF.

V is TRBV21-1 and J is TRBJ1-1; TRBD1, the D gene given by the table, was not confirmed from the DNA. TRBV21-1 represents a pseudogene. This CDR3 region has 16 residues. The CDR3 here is CASSKVDRGMNTEAFF. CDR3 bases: TGTGCCAGCAGCAAAGTCGACAGGGGTATGAACACTGAAGCTTTCTTT.

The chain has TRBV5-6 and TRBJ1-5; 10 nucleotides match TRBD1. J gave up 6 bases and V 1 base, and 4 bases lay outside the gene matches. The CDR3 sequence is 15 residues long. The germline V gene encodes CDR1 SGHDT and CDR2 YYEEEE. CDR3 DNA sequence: TGTGCCAGCAGCTTGTTTGGGACAGGGGTTCAGCCCCAGCATTTT. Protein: CASSLFGTGVQPQHF. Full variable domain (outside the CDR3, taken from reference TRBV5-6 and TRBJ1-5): DAGVTQSPTHLIKTRGQQVTLRCSPKSGHDTVSWYQQALGQGPQFIFQYYEEEERQRGNFPDRFSGHQFPNYSSELNVNALLLGDSALYLCASSLFGTGVQPQHFGDGTRLSIL.